This T cell receptor beta chain was found in a study of tumor-infiltrating lymphocytes in primary liver carcinoma. Overall study results and limits: Since sampling was bulk and unsorted, CD4+ and CD8+ repertoires were not compared.

Germline V lookup: CDR1 MGHRA, CDR2 YSYEKL. The CDR3 sequence is 15 residues long. Using a constant-region primer together with ProtoScript II reverse transcriptase, TCR beta cDNA was made from about 500 ng of total RNA. TCR beta libraries came from three nested multiplex PCR rounds using slightly modified ARM-PCR. The first two PCR rounds, approximately 10 cycles each, used TRBV1-TRBV30 forward primers and a C-beta reverse primer. Using its own MiXCR run on the multiplex PCR reads, TCRdb lists one record per CDR3 protein. Among fewer than 350,000 distinct CDR3 sequences listed, 65% were seen once. Unsorted whole blood yielded the blood RNA, and germline DNA was also extracted. The researchers drew 3.5 to 5 milliliters of peripheral blood before surgery. A note on this clonotype: Its matching antigen is unknown. Germline is not matched at one junction end, which may reflect a read error.

The receptor was derived from a man aged 40-50 years with primary liver carcinoma and hepatitis B virus infection. This chain links TRBV4-1 with TRBJ2-1; 13 bases are shared with TRBD2. Sequencing was done on a sample of peripheral blood. The CDR3, as DNA: TGCGCCGGCAGCTTGAGGACTAGCGGGAGTAATGAGCAGTTCTTC. It codes for CAGSLRTSGSNEQFF.